A selection of T cell receptor beta chains follows, all from one sample in a study of OX40 agonist ivuxolimab in advanced cancers. Some clones are missing from TCRdb's copy, which holds only in-frame ones; the method was immunoSEQ multiplex PCR. The table lists tens of thousands of clones, approximately 91% of them singletons. The source was CD4+ or CD8+ T cells sorted from blood, collected in a trial of the OX40 agonist ivuxolimab. Source of these receptors: an adult with an advanced solid tumor such as melanoma, head and neck, liver or kidney cancer. Both conserved end residues are part of each CDR3. A D gene is named only where the DNA matches it firmly. Not all rows give a size; the values are once, few, many and, for expanded clones, a class.

size: .
D: .
J: TRBJ2-5
V: TRBV6-1
DNA: TGTGCCAGCAGCAGACAGGCCACCGTCTTTGAGACCCAGTACTTC
CDR3: CASSRQATVFETQYF

size: .
D: .
J: TRBJ2-7
V: TRBV28
DNA: TGTGCCAGCAGTGTCTCCTACGAGCAGTACTTC
CDR3: CASSVSYEQYF

size: .
D: .
J: TRBJ2-6
V: TRBV4-3
DNA: TGCGCCAGCAGCCAAGATCGGTACAGCCGCTCTGGGGCCAACGTCCTGACTTTC
CDR3: CASSQDRYSRSGANVLTF

size: .
D: .
J: TRBJ2-1
V: TRBV5-8
DNA: TGTGCCAGCAGCTTGGAGCAGCGGATATACAATGAGCAGTTCTTC
CDR3: CASSLEQRIYNEQFF

size: .
D: .
J: TRBJ2-3
V: TRBV27
DNA: TGTGCCAGCAGTTTAGGCCACAGGGCCGGACGCACAGATACGCAGTATTTT
CDR3: CASSLGHRAGRTDTQYF

size: .
D: .
J: TRBJ2-3
V: TRBV19
DNA: TGTGCCAGTAGTCCGAGGGGGAGAGGAGGGGGAACAGATACGCAGTATTTT
CDR3: CASSPRGRGGGTDTQYF

size: .
D: TRBD1
J: TRBJ1-1
V: TRBV7-6
DNA: TGTGCCAGCAGCGGGGACAGGAACACTGAAGCTTTCTTT
CDR3: CASSGDRNTEAFF

size: .
D: TRBD2
J: TRBJ2-1
V: TRBV27
DNA: TGTGCCAGCAGTTTTTCCGGTATTAGCGGGAGGGCCGGGGAGCAGTTCTTC
CDR3: CASSFSGISGRAGEQFF

size: .
D: TRBD2
J: TRBJ2-7
V: TRBV7-2
DNA: TGTGCCAGCAGCTTAGGTTACGGGAGGGGAGGGTACGAGCAGTACTTC
CDR3: CASSLGYGRGGYEQYF

size: .
D: TRBD1
J: TRBJ2-7
V: TRBV27
DNA: TGTGCCAGCAGCTATGTACCCGGGACAGGGTCCTACGAGCAGTACTTC
CDR3: CASSYVPGTGSYEQYF

size: .
D: TRBD1
J: TRBJ1-5
V: TRBV25-1
DNA: TGTGCCAGCAGACAGACAGGGTTCAATCAGCCCCAGCATTTT
CDR3: CASRQTGFNQPQHF

size: .
D: TRBD1
J: TRBJ1-4
V: TRBV7-2
DNA: TGTGCCAGCAGCCCCGGGACAGGGCTGGAAAAACTGTTTTTT
CDR3: CASSPGTGLEKLFF

size: .
D: TRBD1
J: TRBJ2-7
V: TRBV7-2
DNA: TGTGCCAGCAGTTACTCCGGGACAGAGGGCTACGAGCAGTACTTC
CDR3: CASSYSGTEGYEQYF

size: .
D: TRBD1
J: TRBJ1-3
V: TRBV10-1
DNA: TGCGCCAGCAGAACAGGGGGCCCGGATGGAAACACCATATATTTT
CDR3: CASRTGGPDGNTIYF

size: .
D: .
J: TRBJ2-3
V: TRBV6-6
DNA: TGTGCCAGCAGTTACTCAGACGTACAGACAGATACGCAGTATTTT
CDR3: CASSYSDVQTDTQYF

size: few
D: .
J: TRBJ2-5
V: TRBV4-1
DNA: TGCGCCAGCAGCCAATGGCGGAAAGAGACCCAGTACTTC
CDR3: CASSQWRKETQYF

size: few
D: .
J: TRBJ2-3
V: TRBV2
DNA: TGTGCCATACAGACTGGGAGCACAGATACGCAGTATTTT
CDR3: CAIQTGSTDTQYF

size: .
D: TRBD1
J: TRBJ2-1
V: TRBV29-1
DNA: TGCAGCGTTGCCCCCGGGACAGGGGGTTACAATGAGCAGTTCTTC
CDR3: CSVAPGTGGYNEQFF